These 9 T cell receptor beta chains share one sample of origin, sequenced in a study of shared clonotypes between healthy human individuals (TCRdb year 2020). Receptor libraries were prepared by the immunoSEQ multiplex PCR assay. TCRdb took this table from immuneACCESS and kept in-frame rearrangements with V and J called. Such tables lack part of the clones; where checked against another copy, unresolved V genes explain under half of the gap, and the rest is unexplained. In all, the sample holds approximately 530,000 clones, and about 96% of those were seen once. Of the sample, under 0.06% falls within the top ten clones. Sequenced sample: naive CD4+ T cells sorted from blood. The sample's cell subset or site label, in plain terms: CD45RA+ positively selected. All receptors derive from a woman in her 30s in good health.

The CDR3 is CASSLSEGLAGEGGVDEQYF. CDR3 sequence (DNA): TGTGCCAGCAGTTTAAGTGAGGGACTAGCGGGAGAAGGAGGTGTGGACGAGCAGTACTTC. This chain links TRBV28 with TRBJ2-7; 14 bases fit TRBD2. V was clipped by 2 bases and J by 5 bases; unmatched bases: 17. The CDR3 sequence is 20 residues long. Germline lookup yields CDR1 MDHEN and CDR2 SYDVKM.

The chain recombines TRBV9 with TRBJ2-2; D is undetermined. Germline lookup yields CDR1 SGDLS and CDR2 YYNGEE. The CDR3 totals 16 residues. V was pared by 0 bases and J by 4 bases, with 13 bases between. The CDR3 region is CASSVVSRAGTGELFF. CDR3 nucleotide sequence: TGTGCCAGCAGCGTAGTGAGCCGGGCCGGCACCGGGGAGCTGTTTTTT.

Details on this clone: Other DNA sequences within the sample encode an identical CDR3. The rearrangement joins TRBV6-1 to TRBJ1-5; perhaps TRBD1 as D (5 bases). With 9 bases removed from V and 2 bases from J, the gap between germline ends came to 14 bases. Germline V lookup: CDR1 MNHNS, CDR2 SASEGT. The CDR3 loop spans 14 amino acids. Written as DNA, the CDR3 is TGTGCCAGTAGCCTTTCGGGGGGCAATCAGCCCCAGCATTTT. Amino acids: CASSLSGGNQPQHF.

This chain uses TRBV6-5 with TRBJ2-7; D is perhaps TRBD1 or TRBD2 (5 bases each). CDR1 is MNHEY and CDR2 is SVGAGI in the germline V gene. Trimming shortened V by 0 bases and J by 6 bases, and 18 bases separated the two germline ends. The CDR3 has 16 residues. In nucleotides, the CDR3 is TGTGCCAGCAGTTACTCGGGGCCGCAAAGCGGCCTCGAGCAGTACTTC. Encoded protein: CASSYSGPQSGLEQYF.

A single count supports this clone. V usage is TRBV5-1 and J usage is TRBJ2-3; no reliable D call. Germline lookup yields CDR1 SGHRS and CDR2 YFSETQ. V lost 0 bases to trimming and J lost 1 base, with 9 bases between them. The CDR3 has 15 amino acids. CDR3: CASSLGGWGTDTQYF. The CDR3 bases are TGCGCCAGCAGCTTGGGTGGGTGGGGCACAGATACGCAGTATTTT. Supplemented by reference TRBV5-1 and TRBJ2-3, the full variable domain reads KAGVTQTPRYLIKTRGQQVTLSCSPISGHRSVSWYQQTPGQGLQFLFEYFSETQRNKGNFPGRFSGRQFSNSRSEMNVSTLELGDSALYLCASSLGGWGTDTQYFGPGTRLTVL.

The chain has TRBV6-5 and TRBJ2-2; TRBD1 matches 9 bases. The CDR3 totals 15 residues. Trimming removed 4 bases from V and 4 bases from J; junction bases left unmatched: 4. Germline values: CDR1 MNHEY, CDR2 SVGAGI. DNA of the CDR3: TGTGCCAGCAGTTCGGACAGGGGTCTCACCGGGGAGCTGTTTTTT. It specifies CASSSDRGLTGELFF.

V gene TRBV6-5 combines with J gene TRBJ1-5; 7 bases match TRBD1. The CDR3 length is 15 residues. V lost 6 bases and J lost 0; bases outside the gene matches: 5. CDR1 is MNHEY and CDR2 is SVGAGI in the germline V gene. CDR3 sequence (DNA): TGTGCCAGCAGACGGGACAGATATAGCAATCAGCCCCAGCATTTT. Translated: CASRRDRYSNQPQHF.

The rearrangement links TRBV11-2 to TRBJ1-3; 8 bases are a match to TRBD1. J gave up 1 base and V 5 bases, and 7 bases lay outside the gene matches. CDR1 is SGHAT and CDR2 is FQNNGV in the germline V gene. The CDR3 length is 16 residues. DNA for the CDR3: TGTGCCAGCAGCACAAGGACAGGGAGGTCTGGAAACACCATATATTTT. Protein product: CASSTRTGRSGNTIYF.

The chain has TRBV29-1 and TRBJ2-5; TRBD1 might be the D (7 bases). Germline loops: CDR1 SQVTM, CDR2 ANQGSEA. The V gene lost 7 bases and the J gene lost 7 bases, with 13 bases spanning the gap. The CDR3 has 11 residues. In DNA form, the CDR3 reads TGCAGCGGCTCCCAGGGGGGGACCCAGTACTTC. Encoded protein: CSGSQGGTQYF.